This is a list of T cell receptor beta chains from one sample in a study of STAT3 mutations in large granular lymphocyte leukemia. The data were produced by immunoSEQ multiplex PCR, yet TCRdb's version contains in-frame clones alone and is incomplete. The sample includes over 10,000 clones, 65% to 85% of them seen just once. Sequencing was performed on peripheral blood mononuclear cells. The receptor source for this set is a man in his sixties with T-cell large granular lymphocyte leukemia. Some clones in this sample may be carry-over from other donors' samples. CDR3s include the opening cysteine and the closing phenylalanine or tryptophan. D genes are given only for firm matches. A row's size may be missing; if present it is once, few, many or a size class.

cdr3_nt: TGCGCCAGCAGCCAAGGCCGACCTAGCGGGAGGAAAGTCCACGAGCAGTACTTC
cdr3_aa: CASSQGRPSGRKVHEQYF
clone_size: .
j_call: TRBJ2-7
d_call: TRBD2
v_call: TRBV4-1

cdr3_nt: TGCGCCAGCAGCCCGGACCCTAATTCACCCCTCCACTTT
cdr3_aa: CASSPDPNSPLHF
clone_size: .
j_call: TRBJ1-6
d_call: .
v_call: TRBV5-1

cdr3_nt: TGTGCCAGCAGTTATCAGGGGGGAGGTTACACTGAAGCTTTCTTT
cdr3_aa: CASSYQGGGYTEAFF
clone_size: .
j_call: TRBJ1-1
d_call: TRBD1
v_call: TRBV9

cdr3_nt: TGTGCCAGCAGCTTGGTGCAGGGGAACTCCTACGAGCAGTACTTC
cdr3_aa: CASSLVQGNSYEQYF
clone_size: few
j_call: TRBJ2-7
d_call: .
v_call: TRBV5-6

cdr3_nt: TGTGCCAGCAGGCCGGACCCAGGGTCAAACTATGGCTACACCTTC
cdr3_aa: CASRPDPGSNYGYTF
clone_size: few
j_call: TRBJ1-2
d_call: .
v_call: TRBV6-1

cdr3_nt: TGCGCCAGCAGCTTGGCGTCCCAGATGGGGCAAGAGACCCAGTACTTC
cdr3_aa: CASSLASQMGQETQYF
clone_size: few
j_call: TRBJ2-5
d_call: .
v_call: TRBV5-1

cdr3_nt: TGTGCCAGCAGCTTGACAGGGGGCCGGAACACTGAAGCTTTCTTT
cdr3_aa: CASSLTGGRNTEAFF
clone_size: .
j_call: TRBJ1-1
d_call: TRBD1
v_call: TRBV5-4

cdr3_nt: TGTGCCAGCAGCAGGAGGACTAGCGGGCCGTTCGCGAACACCGGGGAGCTGTTTTTT
cdr3_aa: CASSRRTSGPFANTGELFF
clone_size: .
j_call: TRBJ2-2
d_call: TRBD2
v_call: TRBV5-6

cdr3_nt: TGTGCCAGCAGTGCTCAGAGCTCTGGGGCCAACGTCCTGACTTTC
cdr3_aa: CASSAQSSGANVLTF
clone_size: .
j_call: TRBJ2-6
d_call: .
v_call: TRBV2

cdr3_nt: TGCGCCAGCAGCTCTCGGCTACCCCAGGAGACCCAGTACTTC
cdr3_aa: CASSSRLPQETQYF
clone_size: .
j_call: TRBJ2-5
d_call: .
v_call: TRBV5-1

cdr3_nt: TGCAGCGTTGAATCGGCCTACGAGCAGTACTTC
cdr3_aa: CSVESAYEQYF
clone_size: .
j_call: TRBJ2-7
d_call: .
v_call: TRBV29-1

cdr3_nt: TGTGCCAGCAGCTTAGGGGCGGGCTTGATCTCTGGGGCCAACGTCCTGACTTTC
cdr3_aa: CASSLGAGLISGANVLTF
clone_size: .
j_call: TRBJ2-6
d_call: .
v_call: TRBV7-9

cdr3_nt: TGCAGCGTTGAAGAGGGGGGAAATCAGCCCCAGCATTTT
cdr3_aa: CSVEEGGNQPQHF
clone_size: .
j_call: TRBJ1-5
d_call: .
v_call: TRBV29-1

cdr3_nt: TGTGCCAGCAGCTTAGCCTCGCAGGGGAAGGGGGAGCAGTACTTC
cdr3_aa: CASSLASQGKGEQYF
clone_size: .
j_call: TRBJ2-7
d_call: .
v_call: TRBV7-9

cdr3_nt: TGTGCCAGCAGCGCCGCCACGGGGGATACGCAGTATTTT
cdr3_aa: CASSAATGDTQYF
clone_size: .
j_call: TRBJ2-3
d_call: .
v_call: TRBV6-6

cdr3_nt: TGTGCCAGTACCTTAGGGCAGTCAGATACGCAGTATTTT
cdr3_aa: CASTLGQSDTQYF
clone_size: .
j_call: TRBJ2-3
d_call: .
v_call: TRBV19

cdr3_nt: TGTGCCAGCAGCTCATACGGATTGACTAATGAAAAACTGTTTTTT
cdr3_aa: CASSSYGLTNEKLFF
clone_size: .
j_call: TRBJ1-4
d_call: .
v_call: TRBV7-9

cdr3_nt: TGCGCCAGCAGCCAAGATAGTCTAGCGCACACCGGGGAGCTGTTTTTT
cdr3_aa: CASSQDSLAHTGELFF
clone_size: .
j_call: TRBJ2-2
d_call: .
v_call: TRBV4-3

cdr3_nt: TGCGCCAGCAGTCAACCCCCCTACGAGCAGTACTTC
cdr3_aa: CASSQPPYEQYF
clone_size: .
j_call: TRBJ2-7
d_call: .
v_call: TRBV23-1

cdr3_nt: TGCGCCAGCAGCTTGTTGGGACAGAGAGCCTACGAGCAGTACTTC
cdr3_aa: CASSLLGQRAYEQYF
clone_size: few
j_call: TRBJ2-7
d_call: TRBD1
v_call: TRBV5-1

cdr3_nt: TGTGCCAGTAGTATACAGGGGCCTTCTCCCTACGAGCAGTACTTC
cdr3_aa: CASSIQGPSPYEQYF
clone_size: .
j_call: TRBJ2-7
d_call: .
v_call: TRBV19

cdr3_nt: TGTGCCAGCAGTGATGGCGGGGGACCCTACGAGCAGTACTTC
cdr3_aa: CASSDGGGPYEQYF
clone_size: .
j_call: TRBJ2-7
d_call: TRBD2
v_call: TRBV6-1

cdr3_nt: TGTGCCAGCAGCTGGGGGGGCAGGGGATCGAACACTGAAGCTTTCTTT
cdr3_aa: CASSWGGRGSNTEAFF
clone_size: .
j_call: TRBJ1-1
d_call: .
v_call: TRBV5-4

cdr3_nt: TGTGCCACCAGCAGAGACCCGGGGGCCTATGGCTACACCTTC
cdr3_aa: CATSRDPGAYGYTF
clone_size: .
j_call: TRBJ1-2
d_call: .
v_call: TRBV15